This passage covers 13 T cell receptor beta chains from one sample sequenced in a study of resident and recirculating memory T cells in vitiligo. This table comes from immunoSEQ multiplex PCR, and its TCRdb copy is limited to in-frame clones, with some not included. The table includes around 40,000 clones, about nine tenths detected once. The specimen sequenced was blood. These TCRs come from a male donor with vitiligo.

This rearrangement joins TRBV4-2 to TRBJ2-5; 13 bases fit TRBD2. Losses at the gene ends were 4 bases for V and 3 bases for J; bases not matched to a gene: 14. This CDR3 spans 19 amino acids. Germline CDR1 is LGHNA and CDR2 is YNFKEQ. The DNA of the CDR3 is TGTGCCAGCAGCCTTTTGGACCGGACTAGCGGGGGCTCCGAAGAGACCCAGTACTTC. Translating gives CASSLLDRTSGGSEETQYF.

The chain couples TRBV12-5 to TRBJ2-3; 8 bases fit TRBD2. Trimming cost V 7 bases and J 1 base; bases outside gene matches: 16. This CDR3 is 18 amino acids long. From germline, CDR1 is LGHNT and CDR2 FRNRAP. Here the CDR3 DNA reads TGTGCTAGTGCCCCCCCCACGGGGGGGCCATTCGGCACAGATACGCAGTATTTT. Protein: CASAPPTGGPFGTDTQYF.

The chain joins TRBV5-4 to TRBJ2-1, with 8 bases lining up with TRBD1. Per germline, CDR1 SGHNT and CDR2 YYREEE (reference sequence). J gave up 8 bases and V 4 bases, and 5 bases lay outside the gene matches. The CDR3 totals 13 residues. This chain's CDR3 is CASSPTGVHEQFF. DNA for the CDR3: TGTGCCAGCAGCCCGACAGGGGTCCATGAGCAGTTCTTC.

The chain recombines TRBV10-3 with TRBJ2-6; D is possibly TRBD2 (5 bases). Trimming removed 4 bases from V and 4 bases from J, with 11 bases in between. Germline values: CDR1 ENHRY, CDR2 SYGVKD. The CDR3 sequence is 15 residues long. Here the CDR3 reads CAISGPGMGANVLTF. The CDR3 coding sequence is TGTGCCATCAGTGGTCCGGGGATGGGGGCCAACGTCCTGACTTTC.

The chain employs TRBV30 and TRBJ2-5; TRBD2 matches at 8 bases. V lost 2 bases, J lost 5 bases, and 1 base stayed unmatched. Germline lookup yields CDR1 GTSNPN and CDR2 SVGIG (reference sequence). This CDR3 has 12 amino acids. CDR3 loop: CAWSSGGETQYF. CDR3 DNA sequence: TGTGCCTGGAGTTCGGGGGGGGAGACCCAGTACTTC.

The chain couples TRBV7-3 to TRBJ1-1; the D gene is possibly TRBD1 (6 bases). The CDR3 is 16 amino acids. The germline CDR1 and CDR2 sequences are SGHTA and FQGTGA. The V gene lost 5 bases and the J gene lost 11 bases, with 27 bases spanning the gap. The CDR3 DNA follows: TGTGCCAGCAGCCCCCAAATTGGCAGGGGAGTTGGGGAGGCTTTCTTT. Encoded protein: CASSPQIGRGVGEAFF.

This clone was observed a handful of times. The chain carries TRBV5-1 and TRBJ2-7, with 11 nucleotides matching TRBD2. This CDR3 is 14 amino acids long. Germline CDR1 reads SGHRS; CDR2 reads YFSETQ. V gave up 8 bases and J gave up 5 bases; unmatched junction bases: 9. The CDR3 DNA reads TGCGCCAGTAATAGCGGGGGGGGCGTCGACGAGCAGTACTTC. It is translated as CASNSGGGVDEQYF.

This chain joins TRBV27 and TRBJ2-1; TRBD2 aligns across 8 bases. V dropped 7 bases and J dropped 7; count of bases not matched to a gene: 9. Germline CDR1 reads MNHEY; CDR2 reads SMNVEV (reference sequence). This CDR3 contains 14 residues. DNA for the CDR3: TGTGCCAGCAAATTCAGCGGGGGAAGGAATGAGCAGTTCTTC. Translation gives CASKFSGGRNEQFF.

The count of this clone is one. The chain combines TRBV5-5 with TRBJ1-5; 7 bases align to TRBD1. Trimming at V came to 4 bases and at J to 5 bases, leaving 9 bases not matched to a gene. The CDR3 sequence is 15 residues long. Germline lookup yields CDR1 SGHKS and CDR2 YYEKEE (reference sequence). Here the CDR3 DNA reads TGTGCCAGCAGCCCTACGACAGGGCCCCATCAGCCCCAGCATTTT. This gives the protein CASSPTTGPHQPQHF. Variable domain in full (rest from reference TRBV5-5 and TRBJ1-5): DAGVTQSPTHLIKTRGQQVTLRCSPISGHKSVSWYQQVLGQGPQFIFQYYEKEERGRGNFPDRFSARQFPNYSSELNVNALLLGDSALYLCASSPTTGPHQPQHFGDGTRLSIL.

This sequence joins TRBV27 and TRBJ1-2; TRBD1 matches at 8 bases. CDR1 is MNHEY, CDR2 SMNVEV, per germline (reference sequence). CDR3 size: 14 residues. V dropped 10 bases and J dropped 7; count of bases not matched to a gene: 14. The CDR3: CATRTGSLFGGYTF. As DNA, the CDR3 is TGTGCCACCAGGACAGGGTCTCTTTTCGGTGGCTACACCTTC.

The V call is TRBV7-9, the J call TRBJ2-1, with D possibly TRBD2 on 6 matching bases. The CDR3 spans 15 residues. Germline loops: CDR1 SEHNR, CDR2 FQNEAQ (reference sequence). V shed 4 bases and J shed 5 bases, with 15 bases lying between them. In DNA, the CDR3 is TGTGCCAGCAGCTCGGAGGGGTCCAGCCACAATGAGCAGTTCTTC. Translating it yields CASSSEGSSHNEQFF. The full variable domain, its missing parts supplied by reference TRBV7-9 and TRBJ2-1, is DTGVSQNPRHKITKRGQNVTFRCDPISEHNRLYWYRQTLGQGPEFLTYFQNEAQLEKSRLLSDRFSAERPKGSFSTLEIQRTEQGDSAMYLCASSSEGSSHNEQFFGPGTRLTVL.

This chain joins TRBV9 and TRBJ1-6; a possible D gene is TRBD1 (6 bases). Trimming left V 0 bases short and J 8 bases short, with 12 bases between. The CDR3 sequence is 15 residues long. The germline gives CDR1 SGDLS, CDR2 YYNGEE. The CDR3 coding sequence is TGTGCCAGCAGCGTAGCGGTGGGGGCGGATTCACCCCTCCACTTT. Translation: CASSVAVGADSPLHF.

The chain is built from TRBV5-6 and TRBJ1-2, with TRBD1 as a possible D gene (5 bases). The V end lost 0 bases, the J end lost 6 bases, and 12 bases lay between the germline ends. Germline-derived CDR1 and CDR2 are SGHDT and YYEEEE. The CDR3 has 14 residues. CDR3 coding DNA: TGTGCCAGCAGCTTGGGGCTCAGGGAGGATGGCTACACCTTC. It specifies CASSLGLREDGYTF.